Below are 30 T cell receptor beta chains sequenced from a single sample in a study of beta chain features in type 1 diabetes. Every bit of the isolated RNA underwent reverse transcription, so sequencing read expressed TCRB transcripts. Data came from immunoSEQ multiplex PCR; TCRdb stores just in-frame clones and leaves some out. The sample holds about 320,000 clones; 12% to 15% are singletons and the top ten take over 5.5%. The sample taken for sequencing was central memory CD4+ T cells from blood. The receptors were sampled from a man aged 25 to 45 in good health.

The sample holds a few counts of this clone. This chain connects TRBV2 to TRBJ1-2; D might be TRBD1 (5 bases). Trimming took off 3 bases at V and 8 bases at J, with 16 bases between the two ends. This CDR3 spans 14 amino acids. Looked up from germline, CDR1 is SNHLY and CDR2 is FYNNEI. The CDR3 loop is CASSEGQLPGGYTF. The CDR3 nucleotides are TGTGCCAGCAGTGAGGGGCAACTCCCGGGGGGCTACACCTTC.

The chain links TRBV23-1 to TRBJ2-1; TRBD2 aligns across 8 bases. TRBV23-1 is an open reading frame, and its role is uncertain. Trimming cost V 6 bases and J 2 bases; bases outside gene matches: 9. The CDR3 has 16 amino acids. The CDR3 spells CASSQDLSGAYNEQFF. DNA of the CDR3: TGCGCCAGCAGCCAAGACCTTAGCGGGGCCTACAATGAGCAGTTCTTC.

The chain employs TRBV5-1 and TRBJ2-2; D is unclear. The CDR3 spans 16 residues. Trimming left V 4 bases short and J 5 bases short, with 18 bases between. The germline CDR1 and CDR2 sequences are SGHRS and YFSETQ. CDR3 amino acids: CASSRDGPGATGELFF. In DNA form, the CDR3 reads TGCGCCAGCAGCCGAGATGGACCGGGTGCGACCGGGGAGCTGTTTTTT.

The chain carries TRBV27 and TRBJ1-2; 8 bases align to TRBD1. The CDR3 has 14 residues. Germline trimming cut 4 bases from V and 5 bases from J; bases unmatched to any gene: 6. Germline V lookup: CDR1 MNHEY, CDR2 SMNVEV (reference sequence). The CDR3 loop is CASSWNRGAYGYTF. DNA of the CDR3: TGTGCCAGCAGTTGGAACAGGGGGGCGTATGGCTACACCTTC.

This rearrangement joins TRBV30 to TRBJ1-2; the match to TRBD1 covers 11 bases. Germline loops: CDR1 GTSNPN, CDR2 SVGIG (reference sequence). This CDR3 has 13 residues. V was clipped by 2 bases and J by 6 bases; unmatched bases: 2. The CDR3 spells CAWSRDRGDGYTF. The CDR3 coding sequence is TGTGCCTGGAGTCGGGACAGGGGGGATGGCTACACCTTC.

CDR3 in amino acids: CASSLVGGASYNEQFF. The CDR3 nucleotides read TGCGCCAGCAGCTTGGTAGGGGGCGCGTCCTACAATGAGCAGTTCTTC. The chain links TRBV5-1 to TRBJ2-1; 7 bases map to TRBD1. V was pared by 0 bases and J by 1 base, with 4 bases of the junction left unmatched. The CDR3 extends over 16 amino acids. The germline V gene has CDR1 SGHRS and CDR2 YFSETQ.

The sample holds a few counts of this clone. Here the CDR3 reads CASALRGDYGYTF. CDR3 in DNA: TGTGCCAGCGCCTTAAGGGGTGACTATGGCTACACCTTC. The chain combines TRBV27 with TRBJ1-2, with D tentatively TRBD1 (5 bases). Trimming took 8 bases from V and 3 from J, leaving 13 bases between them. Germline loops: CDR1 MNHEY, CDR2 SMNVEV (reference sequence). The CDR3 is 13 residues long.

Only a few counts were recorded for this clone. V and J are TRBV5-1 and TRBJ2-1; D is possibly TRBD1 (5 bases). CDR3 length: 15 amino acids. The ends were cut back, 1 base at V and 4 bases at J, with 12 bases in the middle. CDR1 and CDR2 from the germline V gene are SGHRS and YFSETQ. The CDR3 DNA sequence: TGCGCCAGCAGCTTGTCCAGGGCTGGGTACAATGAGCAGTTCTTC. This translates into CASSLSRAGYNEQFF. Together with reference TRBV5-1 and TRBJ2-1, the CDR3 gives the full variable domain: KAGVTQTPRYLIKTRGQQVTLSCSPISGHRSVSWYQQTPGQGLQFLFEYFSETQRNKGNFPGRFSGRQFSNSRSEMNVSTLELGDSALYLCASSLSRAGYNEQFFGPGTRLTVL.

The table lists this clone with a few counts. The chain uses TRBV5-4 and TRBJ1-1; D may be TRBD1 (5 bases). CDR1 and CDR2 from the germline V gene are SGHNT and YYREEE (reference sequence). V lost 0 bases to trimming and J lost 1 base, with 10 bases between them. This CDR3 comprises 15 residues. CDR3 region: CASSLAGQANTEAFF. The CDR3 nucleotides read TGTGCCAGCAGCTTGGCAGGACAAGCGAACACTGAAGCTTTCTTT.

A few counts support this clone. The chain carries TRBV29-1 and TRBJ1-3; D perhaps matches TRBD1 (5 bases). Trimming removed 7 bases from V and 0 bases from J, with 22 bases in between. The CDR3 extends over 17 amino acids. The germline V gene encodes CDR1 SQVTM and CDR2 ANQGSEA. The CDR3 loop reads CSAHVFSGPVSGNTIYF. The CDR3, as DNA: TGCAGCGCACACGTTTTTTCAGGGCCCGTCTCTGGAAACACCATATATTTT.

The chain recombines TRBV19 with TRBJ1-2; D is perhaps TRBD1 (6 bases). Germline V gene sequence: CDR1 LNHDA, CDR2 SQIVND (reference sequence). V lost 1 base and J lost 10, with 13 bases in between. The CDR3 extends over 13 amino acids. The CDR3 region is CASSIVQGTDYTF. The CDR3 region has the DNA TGTGCCAGTAGTATAGTACAGGGCACGGACTACACCTTC.

This chain connects TRBV5-6 to TRBJ2-2; the match to TRBD2 covers 13 bases. V lost 2 bases to trimming and J lost 7 bases; unmatched junction nucleotides: 8. CDR3 length equals 17 residues. Germline assignment: CDR1 SGHDT and CDR2 YYEEEE. CDR3 coding DNA: TGTGCCAGCAGCTTCAGGACTAGCGGGAGCTTTAGCGGGGAGCTGTTTTTT. It codes for CASSFRTSGSFSGELFF.

V and J are TRBV7-9 and TRBJ2-5; D not certain. The germline CDR1 and CDR2 sequences are SEHNR and FQNEAQ (reference sequence). With 2 bases removed from V and 5 bases from J, the gap between germline ends came to 12 bases. The CDR3 is 14 amino acids. CDR3 DNA: TGTGCCAGCAGCTTAAGACGAGGCCCCGAGACCCAGTACTTC. Protein product: CASSLRRGPETQYF.

This clone was observed a few times. The chain joins TRBV18 to TRBJ1-4; D gene ambiguous. The CDR3 is 14 amino acids. Germline CDR1 reads KGHSH; CDR2 reads LQKENI. V gave up 5 bases and J gave up 4 bases, with 11 bases separating them. CDR3 DNA sequence: TGTGCCAGCTCAGTGGGCAGCATTAATGAAAAACTGTTTTTT. Translation gives CASSVGSINEKLFF.

The chain combines TRBV7-2 with TRBJ2-7, with 12 bases that match TRBD2. Germline V gives CDR1 SGHTA, CDR2 FQGNSA. V shed 5 bases, J shed 7 bases, and the junction held 9 bases outside the gene matches. The length of the CDR3 is 15 residues. CDR3 in DNA: TGTGCCAGCAGCCATACTAGCGGGGGGAGGGATGAGCAGTACTTC. Encoded protein: CASSHTSGGRDEQYF.

This chain connects TRBV5-1 to TRBJ2-2; TRBD1 might be the D (5 bases). Germline values: CDR1 SGHRS, CDR2 YFSETQ. The germline V and J ends were trimmed by 0 bases and 3 bases, with 12 bases remaining between them. The CDR3 sequence is 16 residues long. CDR3 protein: CASSLEVAGYTGELFF. CDR3 DNA sequence: TGCGCCAGCAGCTTGGAAGTTGCAGGGTACACCGGGGAGCTGTTTTTT. The full variable domain, in which reference TRBV5-1 and TRBJ2-2 provide the parts outside the CDR3, is KAGVTQTPRYLIKTRGQQVTLSCSPISGHRSVSWYQQTPGQGLQFLFEYFSETQRNKGNFPGRFSGRQFSNSRSEMNVSTLELGDSALYLCASSLEVAGYTGELFFGEGSRLTVL.

The chain couples TRBV18 to TRBJ2-2; D is uncertain. V was cut by 5 bases and J by 9 bases, with 7 bases left in between. Germline V gene data show CDR1 as KGHSH and CDR2 as LQKENI. The CDR3 runs 11 residues. The CDR3 is CASSWTRELFF. Here the CDR3 DNA reads TGTGCCAGCTCATGGACCCGGGAGCTGTTTTTT. Combining the CDR3 with reference TRBV18 and TRBJ2-2 gives the whole variable domain NAGVMQNPRHLVRRRGQEARLRCSPMKGHSHVYWYRQLPEEGLKFMVYLQKENIIDESGMPKERFSAEFPKEGPSILRIQQVVRGDSAAYFCASSWTRELFFGEGSRLTVL.

The V and J genes are TRBV7-9 and TRBJ1-1, with D unresolved. V shed 1 base and J shed 0 bases, with 6 bases lying between them. The length of the CDR3 is 14 residues. Germline lookup yields CDR1 SEHNR and CDR2 FQNEAQ (reference sequence). The CDR3 protein is CASSLEPVNTEAFF. The CDR3 DNA follows: TGTGCCAGCAGCTTAGAACCGGTGAACACTGAAGCTTTCTTT.

This clone was picked up a small number of times. This chain uses TRBV7-6 with TRBJ2-5; TRBD2 aligns across 8 bases. The V gene's germline CDR1 is SGHVS and CDR2 FNYEAQ. There are 15 residues in the CDR3. Losses at the gene ends were 1 base for V and 6 bases for J; bases not matched to a gene: 7. In DNA, the CDR3 is TGTGCCAGCAGCTTAGTCTCCGGGGGGGCTCAGACCCAGTACTTC. The encoded protein is CASSLVSGGAQTQYF. The full variable domain, its missing parts supplied by reference TRBV7-6 and TRBJ2-5, is GAGVSQSPRYKVTKRGQDVALRCDPISGHVSLYWYRQALGQGPEFLTYFNYEAQQDKSGLPNDRFSAERPEGSISTLTIQRTEQRDSAMYRCASSLVSGGAQTQYFGPGTRLLVL.

This clone was picked up a small number of times. The chain recombines TRBV7-2 with TRBJ1-1; D not resolved. Per germline, CDR1 SGHTA and CDR2 FQGNSA. This CDR3 has 14 residues. The V end lost 0 bases, the J end lost 10 bases, and 15 bases lay between the germline ends. CDR3 nucleotide sequence: TGTGCCAGCAGCTTAGCGGCGGGCCCACCGGGAGCTTTCTTT. Protein: CASSLAAGPPGAFF.

This clone has only a few counts. The rearrangement joins TRBV7-9 to TRBJ1-2, with D hard to call. Germline CDR1 reads SEHNR; CDR2 reads FQNEAQ (reference sequence). Trimming shortened V by 1 base and J by 7 bases, and 10 bases separated the two germline ends. The CDR3 spans 13 residues. The CDR3 loop reads CASSLGSSGGYTF. The CDR3 DNA sequence: TGTGCCAGCAGCTTAGGGAGTTCGGGTGGCTACACCTTC.

This clone has just a few counts. A far larger clone lies a single base away; this is likely a read error. Within the sample, other DNA sequences also encode this same CDR3. The chain links TRBV7-9 to TRBJ2-6; TRBD1 matches 8 bases. CDR3 length: 13 residues. CDR1 and CDR2 (germline): SEHNR, FQNEAQ (reference sequence). Trimming at V came to 5 bases and at J to 14 bases, leaving 8 bases not matched to a gene. This CDR3 is CASSPQTGAFLTF. The CDR3 coding sequence is TGTGCCAGCAGCCCTCAGACAGGGGCCTTCCTGACTTTC. Full variable domain (rest looked up from reference TRBV7-9 and TRBJ2-6): DTGVSQNPRHKITKRGQNVTFRCDPISEHNRLYWYRQTLGQGPEFLTYFQNEAQLEKSRLLSDRFSAERPKGSFSTLEIQRTEQGDSAMYLCASSPQTGAFLTFGAGSRLTVL.

For this clone: Other DNA sequences of this sample code for an identical CDR3. V and J are TRBV7-2 and TRBJ2-1; 7 nucleotides align to TRBD1. CDR3 length: 15 amino acids. Trimming cost V 5 bases and J 0 bases; bases outside gene matches: 4. Germline CDR1 reads SGHTA; CDR2 reads FQGNSA. In nucleotides, the CDR3 is TGTGCCAGCAGCCCATGGGACAGCTCCTACAATGAGCAGTTCTTC. Translation: CASSPWDSSYNEQFF.

This clone was detected only a few times. J is TRBJ2-2 and V is TRBV7-8, with 9 bases aligning to TRBD1. CDR3 length equals 15 residues. CDR1 and CDR2 (germline): SGHVS, FQNEAQ. Trimming cost V 4 bases and J 5 bases; bases outside gene matches: 5. The CDR3, as DNA: TGTGCCAGCAGCTCGAGACAGGGGGTGACCGGGGAGCTGTTTTTT. Translation gives CASSSRQGVTGELFF.

For the CDR3, the DNA is TGTGCCAGCAGTGTCTACGGCAGTCCCTATGGCTACACCTTC. It is translated as CASSVYGSPYGYTF. The chain couples TRBV5-4 to TRBJ1-2, with D unresolved. The CDR3 is 14 residues long. Germline V gene data show CDR1 as SGHNT and CDR2 as YYREEE (reference sequence). Trimming stripped 5 bases from V and 4 bases from J, with 15 bases between.

The sample holds a few counts of this clone. This chain links TRBV5-6 with TRBJ2-5; 13 bases map to TRBD2. The CDR3 runs 17 residues. V dropped 2 bases and J dropped 5; count of bases not matched to a gene: 9. The germline V gene has CDR1 SGHDT and CDR2 YYEEEE. CDR3 in DNA: TGTGCCAGCAGCTTTATTACCGGGACTAGCGGGAAGGAGACCCAGTACTTC. This translates into CASSFITGTSGKETQYF.

This clone was observed a handful of times. In nucleotides, the CDR3 is TGTGCCAGCAGCTTAGAGGGCGGAGGGTGGTACGAGCAGTACTTC. Translated, it gives CASSLEGGGWYEQYF. This sequence joins TRBV7-2 and TRBJ2-7, with D possibly TRBD2 on 6 matching bases. Per the germline V gene, CDR1 is SGHTA and CDR2 is FQGNSA. Trimming stripped 1 base from V and 4 bases from J, with 14 bases between. The CDR3 consists of 15 residues.

This chain connects TRBV5-6 to TRBJ1-1; TRBD1 aligns across 9 bases. Losses at the gene ends were 4 bases for V and 5 bases for J; bases not matched to a gene: 9. The length of the CDR3 is 15 residues. Germline CDR1 and CDR2: SGHDT and YYEEEE. This CDR3 is CASSPNRGQVTEAFF. In nucleotides, the CDR3 is TGTGCCAGCAGCCCTAACAGGGGGCAGGTAACTGAAGCTTTCTTT.

The V and J genes are TRBV7-2 and TRBJ1-6, with no clear D. V lost 5 bases and J 12 bases, leaving 20 bases between the germline ends. The CDR3 contains 15 residues. Germline assignment: CDR1 SGHTA and CDR2 FQGNSA. As DNA, the CDR3 is TGTGCCAGCAGCGAAGGATTCGGTCAGTCGGTACCCCTCCACTTT. Protein product: CASSEGFGQSVPLHF.

This clone was counted between two and nine times. The gene calls are TRBV11-2 and TRBJ2-1, with TRBD1 matching 7 bases. Germline V gene lookup returns CDR1 SGHAT and CDR2 FQNNGV. J gave up 8 bases and V 0 bases, and 10 bases lay outside the gene matches. The CDR3 sequence is 16 residues long. The CDR3 protein is CASSLDRQGDVYEQFF. CDR3 nucleotide sequence: TGTGCCAGCAGCTTAGACCGACAGGGAGATGTATATGAGCAGTTCTTC.